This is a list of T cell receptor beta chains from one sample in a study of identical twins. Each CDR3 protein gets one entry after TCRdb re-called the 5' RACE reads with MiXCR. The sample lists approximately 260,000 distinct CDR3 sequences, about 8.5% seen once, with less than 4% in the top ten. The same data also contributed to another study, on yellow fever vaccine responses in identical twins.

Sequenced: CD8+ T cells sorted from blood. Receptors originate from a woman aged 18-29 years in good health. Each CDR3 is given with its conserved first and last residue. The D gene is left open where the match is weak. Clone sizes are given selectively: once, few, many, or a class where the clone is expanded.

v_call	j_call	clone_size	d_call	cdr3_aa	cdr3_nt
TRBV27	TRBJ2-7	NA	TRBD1	CASSYSTGAYEQYF	TGTGCCAGCAGTTACTCGACAGGGGCCTACGAGCAGTACTTC
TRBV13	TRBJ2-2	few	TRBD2	CASSLALAGVTGELFF	TGTGCCAGCAGCTTAGCTCTAGCGGGAGTTACCGGGGAGCTGTTTTTT
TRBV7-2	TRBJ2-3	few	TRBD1	CASSDTGAPDTQYF	TGTGCCAGCAGCGACACAGGGGCCCCAGATACGCAGTATTTT
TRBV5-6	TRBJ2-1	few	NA	CASSATARQEQFF	TGTGCCAGCAGCGCGACGGCGCGGCAAGAGCAGTTCTTC
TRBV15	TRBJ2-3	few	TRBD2	CATSRLAGGATDTQYF	TGTGCCACCAGCAGACTAGCGGGGGGCGCCACAGATACGCAGTATTTT
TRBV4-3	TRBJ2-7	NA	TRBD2	CASSQDTGGPYEQYF	TGCGCCAGCAGCCAAGATACGGGAGGCCCCTACGAGCAGTACTTC
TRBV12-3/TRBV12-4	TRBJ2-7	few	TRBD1	CASSPTTGLVYEQYF	TGTGCCAGCAGTCCAACGACAGGGTTGGTTTACGAGCAGTACTTC
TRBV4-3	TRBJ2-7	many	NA	CASSQVSRGSDEQYF	TGCGCCAGCAGCCAAGTTTCCAGGGGCTCGGACGAGCAGTACTTC
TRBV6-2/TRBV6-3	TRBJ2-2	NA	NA	CASSYSIQGGYTGELFF	TGTGCCAGCAGTTACTCGATTCAGGGTGGATACACCGGGGAGCTGTTTTTT
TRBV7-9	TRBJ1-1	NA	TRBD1	CASSSWTGGDTEAFF	TGTGCCAGCAGCTCTTGGACAGGGGGCGACACTGAAGCTTTCTTT
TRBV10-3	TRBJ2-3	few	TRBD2	CAISDPYRLAGSTDTQYF	TGTGCCATCAGTGACCCTTATCGGCTAGCGGGAAGCACAGATACGCAGTATTTT
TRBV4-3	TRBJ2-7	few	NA	CASSQDLADPYEQYF	TGCGCCAGCAGCCAAGATCTGGCGGACCCCTACGAGCAGTACTTC
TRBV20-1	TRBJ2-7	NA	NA	CSARGNRDPYEQYF	TGCAGTGCTAGGGGGAACAGGGACCCCTACGAGCAGTACTTC
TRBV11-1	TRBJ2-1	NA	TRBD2	CASSFPGTSGGGRYNEQFF	TGTGCCAGCAGCTTCCCCGGGACTAGCGGGGGGGGGAGGTACAATGAGCAGTTCTTC
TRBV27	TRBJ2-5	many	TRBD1	CASSSQGAQYF	TGTGCCAGCAGCTCACAGGGGGCCCAGTACTTC
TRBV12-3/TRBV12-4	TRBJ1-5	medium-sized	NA	CASTVGGPNQPQHF	TGTGCCAGCACCGTAGGGGGGCCCAATCAGCCCCAGCATTTT
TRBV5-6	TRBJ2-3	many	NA	CASSFRVWGKSTDTQYF	TGTGCCAGCAGCTTCCGAGTTTGGGGGAAGAGCACAGATACGCAGTATTTT
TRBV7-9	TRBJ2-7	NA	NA	CASSPYPGTISYEQYF	TGTGCCAGCAGCCCTTACCCGGGGACAATCTCCTACGAGCAGTACTTC
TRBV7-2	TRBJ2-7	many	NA	CASSLLQRRGYEQYF	TGTGCCAGCAGCTTACTCCAACGCAGGGGCTACGAGCAGTACTTC
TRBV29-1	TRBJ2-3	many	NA	CSVEGTVRNTQYF	TGCAGCGTTGAAGGGACCGTAAGGAATACGCAGTATTTT
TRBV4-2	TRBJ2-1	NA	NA	CASSQDPEYNEQFF	TGTGCCAGCAGCCAAGATCCGGAGTACAATGAGCAGTTCTTC
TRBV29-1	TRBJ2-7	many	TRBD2	CSVSTGLAGEQYF	TGCAGCGTTTCTACCGGACTAGCGGGCGAGCAGTACTTC
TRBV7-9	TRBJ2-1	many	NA	CASSLAFNEQFF	TGTGCCAGCAGCTTAGCCTTTAATGAGCAGTTCTTC
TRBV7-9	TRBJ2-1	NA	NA	CASSSSDASDEQFF	TGTGCCAGCAGCTCCTCGGACGCAAGCGATGAGCAGTTCTTC
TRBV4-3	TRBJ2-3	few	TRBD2	CASSQDRLAGLTDTQYF	TGCGCCAGCAGCCAAGATAGGCTAGCGGGGCTCACAGATACGCAGTATTTT
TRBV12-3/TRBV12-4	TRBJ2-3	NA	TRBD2	CASSHSGSGIYTLYF	TGTGCCAGCAGCCACAGCGGGAGTGGGATATATACGCTGTATTTT
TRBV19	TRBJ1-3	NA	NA	CASMAGGEDTIYF	TGTGCCAGTATGGCCGGGGGCGAGGACACCATATATTTT
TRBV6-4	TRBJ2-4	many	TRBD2	CASSDSYERGHIQYF	TGTGCCAGCAGTGACTCTTACGAGCGGGGGCACATTCAGTACTTC
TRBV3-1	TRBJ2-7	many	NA	CASSYGSAYEQYF	TGTGCCAGCAGCTACGGGTCAGCCTACGAGCAGTACTTC
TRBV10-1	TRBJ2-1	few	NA	CASSALPAGSSYNEQFF	TGCGCCAGCAGTGCCCTCCCCGCGGGAAGCTCCTACAATGAGCAGTTCTTC
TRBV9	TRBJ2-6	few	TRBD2	CASGTSESGANVLTF	TGTGCCAGCGGGACTAGTGAATCTGGGGCCAACGTCCTGACTTTC
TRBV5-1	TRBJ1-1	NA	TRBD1	CASSTQGALTEAFF	TGCGCCAGCAGCACACAGGGGGCGTTGACTGAAGCTTTCTTT
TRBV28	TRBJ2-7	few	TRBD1	CASSFNRGYEQYF	TGTGCCAGCAGTTTTAACAGGGGCTACGAGCAGTACTTC
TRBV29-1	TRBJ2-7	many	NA	CSVEDGLYEQYF	TGCAGCGTTGAAGACGGTCTTTACGAGCAGTACTTC
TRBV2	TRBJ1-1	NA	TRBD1	CASSEATGENTEAFF	TGTGCCAGCAGTGAAGCAACAGGGGAGAACACTGAAGCTTTCTTT
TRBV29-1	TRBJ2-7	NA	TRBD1	CSVEGTGGPYEQYF	TGCAGCGTTGAAGGGACAGGGGGTCCCTACGAGCAGTACTTC
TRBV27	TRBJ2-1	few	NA	CASKTGPRVFF	TGTGCCAGCAAGACCGGACCTCGCGTTTTCTTC
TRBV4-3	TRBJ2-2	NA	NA	CASSQDRLLATGELFF	TGCGCCAGCAGCCAAGATCGTTTGCTCGCCACCGGGGAGCTGTTTTTT
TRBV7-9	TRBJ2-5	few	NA	CASSFREQETQYF	TGTGCCAGCAGCTTTAGGGAGCAAGAGACCCAGTACTTC
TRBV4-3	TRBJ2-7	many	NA	CASSQDRGTASYEQYF	TGCGCCAGCAGCCAAGATCGCGGGACAGCATCCTACGAGCAGTACTTC
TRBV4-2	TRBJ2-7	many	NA	CASSSTVDRVYEQYF	TGTGCCAGCAGTTCAACGGTGGACAGAGTTTACGAGCAGTACTTC
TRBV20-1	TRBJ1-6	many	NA	CSARESYLNSPLHF	TGCAGTGCTAGAGAATCCTACCTAAATTCACCCCTCCACTTT
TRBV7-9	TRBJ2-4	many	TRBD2	CASSLVGGGTKNIQYF	TGTGCCAGCAGCTTGGTCGGGGGGGGAACCAAAAACATTCAGTACTTC
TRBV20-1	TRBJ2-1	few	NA	CSARDRGAISYNEQFF	TGCAGTGCTAGAGATCGGGGGGCGATTAGTTACAATGAGCAGTTCTTC
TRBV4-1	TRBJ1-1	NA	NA	CASSQPDSNVEAFF	TGCGCCAGCAGCCAACCCGACAGTAATGTTGAAGCTTTCTTT